Sequencing of this TCR beta chain was carried out in a study of shared clonotypes between healthy human individuals. Here immunoSEQ multiplex PCR was the method, and the copy in TCRdb shows in-frame clones only, minus some. The top ten hold 1.7% of the sample, which has roughly 760,000 clones, around 74% seen once. This clone was picked up one time. The CDR3 runs 16 residues. Germline V gene sequence: CDR1 MNHNS, CDR2 SASEGT. V dropped 2 bases and J dropped 1; count of bases not matched to a gene: 8. What was sequenced was memory CD4+ T cells sorted from blood. Subset indicated: CD45RA-negative fraction. The chain couples TRBV6-1 to TRBJ2-7, with TRBD1 identical over 7 bases. The sequence was collected from a woman aged 25-40 years in good health. CDR3 bases: TGTGCCAGCAGTGAATCGACAGGGCCCCTTTCCTACGAGCAGTACTTC. Encoded protein: CASSESTGPLSYEQYF.